This T cell receptor beta chain was recovered during a study of blood T cell repertoires in COVID-19. From germline, CDR1 is MGHRA and CDR2 YSYEKL. V lost 2 bases, J lost 2 bases, and 8 bases stayed unmatched. The length of the CDR3 is 17 residues. Generated by immunoSEQ multiplex PCR, the TCRdb table keeps only in-frame clones and is missing some. This sample has under 200,000 clones, with about four fifths found just once. The TCR sequence derives from a human donor with acute or convalescent COVID-19. The donor label of this sample is uncertain. The chain recombines TRBV4-1 with TRBJ2-7; TRBD1 agrees at 11 bases. The specimen was peripheral blood. The CDR3 coding sequence is TGCGCCAGCAGCCAATCCCTAGGGGGACAGGGGGCCTACGAGCAGTACTTC. This encodes CASSQSLGGQGAYEQYF.